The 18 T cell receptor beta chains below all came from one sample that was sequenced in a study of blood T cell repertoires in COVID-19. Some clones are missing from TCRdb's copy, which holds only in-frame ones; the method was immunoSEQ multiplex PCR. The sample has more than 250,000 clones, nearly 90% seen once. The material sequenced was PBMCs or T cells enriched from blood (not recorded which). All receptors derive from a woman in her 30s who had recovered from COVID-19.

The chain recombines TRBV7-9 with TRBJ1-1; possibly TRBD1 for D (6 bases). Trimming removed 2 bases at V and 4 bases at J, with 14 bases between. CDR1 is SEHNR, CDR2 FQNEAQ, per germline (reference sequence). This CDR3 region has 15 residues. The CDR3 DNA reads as TGTGCCAGCAGCTTACGGGGGGGCAAGGGCACTGAAGCTTTCTTT. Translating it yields CASSLRGGKGTEAFF. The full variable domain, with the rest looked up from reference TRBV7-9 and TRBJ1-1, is DTGVSQNPRHKITKRGQNVTFRCDPISEHNRLYWYRQTLGQGPEFLTYFQNEAQLEKSRLLSDRFSAERPKGSFSTLEIQRTEQGDSAMYLCASSLRGGKGTEAFFGQGTRLTVV.

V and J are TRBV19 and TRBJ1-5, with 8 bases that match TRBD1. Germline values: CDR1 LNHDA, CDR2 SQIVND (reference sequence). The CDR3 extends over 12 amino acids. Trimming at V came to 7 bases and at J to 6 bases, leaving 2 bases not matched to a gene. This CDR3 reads CASTQGAQPQHF. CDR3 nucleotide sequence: TGTGCCAGTACCCAGGGGGCTCAGCCCCAGCATTTT.

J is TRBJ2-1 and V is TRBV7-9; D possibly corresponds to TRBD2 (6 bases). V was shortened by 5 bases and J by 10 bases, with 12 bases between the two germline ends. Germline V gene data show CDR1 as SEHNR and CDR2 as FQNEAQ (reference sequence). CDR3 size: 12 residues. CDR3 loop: CASSGTAVEQFF. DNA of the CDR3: TGTGCCAGCAGCGGGACTGCGGTGGAGCAGTTCTTC.

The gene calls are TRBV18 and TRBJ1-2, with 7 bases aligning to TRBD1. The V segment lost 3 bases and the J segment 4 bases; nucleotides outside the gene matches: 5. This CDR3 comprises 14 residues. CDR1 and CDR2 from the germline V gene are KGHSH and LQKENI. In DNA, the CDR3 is TGTGCCAGCTCACCTCTGGGACAGAGCTATGGCTACACCTTC. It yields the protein CASSPLGQSYGYTF.

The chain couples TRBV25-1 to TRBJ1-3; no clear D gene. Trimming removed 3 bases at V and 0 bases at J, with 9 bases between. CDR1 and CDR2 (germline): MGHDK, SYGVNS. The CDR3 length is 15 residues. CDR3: CASSDWQASGNTIYF. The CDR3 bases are TGTGCCAGCAGTGATTGGCAGGCCTCTGGAAACACCATATATTTT.

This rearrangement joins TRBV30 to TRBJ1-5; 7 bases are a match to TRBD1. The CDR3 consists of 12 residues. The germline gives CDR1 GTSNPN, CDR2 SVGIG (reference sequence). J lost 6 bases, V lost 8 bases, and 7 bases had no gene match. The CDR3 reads CAMGTAGQPQHF. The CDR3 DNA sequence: TGTGCCATGGGGACAGCCGGTCAGCCCCAGCATTTT.

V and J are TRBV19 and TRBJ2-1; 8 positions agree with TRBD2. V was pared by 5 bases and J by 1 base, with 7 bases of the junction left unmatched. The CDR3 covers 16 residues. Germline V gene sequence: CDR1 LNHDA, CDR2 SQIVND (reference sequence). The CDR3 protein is CASSFRLARSYNEQFF. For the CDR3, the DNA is TGTGCCAGTAGTTTCCGACTAGCGAGGTCCTACAATGAGCAGTTCTTC.

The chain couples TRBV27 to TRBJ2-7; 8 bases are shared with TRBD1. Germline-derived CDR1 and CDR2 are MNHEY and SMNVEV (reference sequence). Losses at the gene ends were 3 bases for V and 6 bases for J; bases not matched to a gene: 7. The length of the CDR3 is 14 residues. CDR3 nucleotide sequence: TGTGCCAGCAGTTTGGGTACAGGGGGAGGCGAGCAGTACTTC. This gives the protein CASSLGTGGGEQYF.

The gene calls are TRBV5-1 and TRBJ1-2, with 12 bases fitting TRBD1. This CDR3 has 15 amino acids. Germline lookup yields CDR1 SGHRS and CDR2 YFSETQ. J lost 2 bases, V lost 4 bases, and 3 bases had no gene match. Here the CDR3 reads CASSKGQGANYGYTF. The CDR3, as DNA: TGCGCCAGCAGCAAGGGACAGGGGGCGAACTATGGCTACACCTTC.

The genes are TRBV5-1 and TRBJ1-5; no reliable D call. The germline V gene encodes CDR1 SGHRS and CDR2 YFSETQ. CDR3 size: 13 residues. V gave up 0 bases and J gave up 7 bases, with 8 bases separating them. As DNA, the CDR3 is TGCGCCAGCAGCTTGGGCGGCTCCCAGCCCCAGCATTTT. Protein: CASSLGGSQPQHF.

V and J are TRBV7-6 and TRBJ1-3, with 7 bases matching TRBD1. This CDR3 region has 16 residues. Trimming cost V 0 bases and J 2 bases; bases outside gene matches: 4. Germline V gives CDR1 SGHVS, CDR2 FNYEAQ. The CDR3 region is CASSLAGQNAGNTIYF. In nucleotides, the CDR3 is TGTGCCAGCAGCTTAGCGGGACAGAATGCTGGAAACACCATATATTTT. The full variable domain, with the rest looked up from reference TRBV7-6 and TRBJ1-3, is GAGVSQSPRYKVTKRGQDVALRCDPISGHVSLYWYRQALGQGPEFLTYFNYEAQQDKSGLPNDRFSAERPEGSISTLTIQRTEQRDSAMYRCASSLAGQNAGNTIYFGEGSWLTVV.

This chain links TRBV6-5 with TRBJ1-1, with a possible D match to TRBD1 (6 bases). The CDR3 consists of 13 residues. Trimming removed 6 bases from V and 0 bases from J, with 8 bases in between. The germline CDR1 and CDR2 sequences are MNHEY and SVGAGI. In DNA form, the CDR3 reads TGTGCCAGCAGAAGACAGGTGAACACTGAAGCTTTCTTT. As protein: CASRRQVNTEAFF.

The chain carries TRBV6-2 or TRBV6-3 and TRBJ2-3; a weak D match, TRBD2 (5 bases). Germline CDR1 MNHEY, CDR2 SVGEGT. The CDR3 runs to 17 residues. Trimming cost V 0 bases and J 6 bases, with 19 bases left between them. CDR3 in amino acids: CASSYSMQTRRSDTQYF. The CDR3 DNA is TGTGCCAGCAGTTACTCGATGCAAACTCGGAGGTCGGATACGCAGTATTTT.

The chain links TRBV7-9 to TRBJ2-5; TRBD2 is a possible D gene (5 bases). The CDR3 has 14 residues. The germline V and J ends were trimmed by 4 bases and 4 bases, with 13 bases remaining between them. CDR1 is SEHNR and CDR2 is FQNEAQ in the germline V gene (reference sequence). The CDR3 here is CASSSDRDRETQYF. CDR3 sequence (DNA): TGTGCCAGCAGCTCCGACCGGGATCGAGAGACCCAGTACTTC.

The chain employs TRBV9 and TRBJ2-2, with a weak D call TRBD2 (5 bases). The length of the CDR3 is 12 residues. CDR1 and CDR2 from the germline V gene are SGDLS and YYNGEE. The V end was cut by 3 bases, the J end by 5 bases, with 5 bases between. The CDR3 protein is CASSGGTGELFF. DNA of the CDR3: TGTGCCAGCAGCGGAGGGACCGGGGAGCTGTTTTTT. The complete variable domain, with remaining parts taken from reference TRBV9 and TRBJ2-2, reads DSGVTQTPKHLITATGQRVTLRCSPRSGDLSVYWYQQSLDQGLQFLIQYYNGEERAKGNILERFSAQQFPDLHSELNLSSLELGDSALYFCASSGGTGELFFGEGSRLTVL.

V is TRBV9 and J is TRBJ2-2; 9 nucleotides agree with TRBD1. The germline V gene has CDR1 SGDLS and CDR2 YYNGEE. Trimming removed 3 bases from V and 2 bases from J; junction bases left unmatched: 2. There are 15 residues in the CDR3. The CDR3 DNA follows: TGTGCCAGCAGCGAAACAGGGGGCAACACCGGGGAGCTGTTTTTT. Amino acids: CASSETGGNTGELFF.

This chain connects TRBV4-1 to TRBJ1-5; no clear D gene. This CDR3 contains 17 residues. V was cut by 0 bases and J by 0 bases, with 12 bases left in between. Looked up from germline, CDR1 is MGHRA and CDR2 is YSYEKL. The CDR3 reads CASSQEAGMYSNQPQHF. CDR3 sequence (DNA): TGCGCCAGCAGCCAAGAGGCGGGAATGTATAGCAATCAGCCCCAGCATTTT.

CDR3 residues: CASSLTGADGYTF. CDR3 nucleotide sequence: TGTGCCAGCAGTCTTACAGGGGCGGATGGCTACACCTTC. The rearrangement links TRBV27 to TRBJ1-2, with 7 bases matching TRBD1. This CDR3 spans 13 amino acids. Germline CDR1 reads MNHEY; CDR2 reads SMNVEV (reference sequence). Trimming took 5 bases from V and 6 from J; bases not matched to a gene: 6.